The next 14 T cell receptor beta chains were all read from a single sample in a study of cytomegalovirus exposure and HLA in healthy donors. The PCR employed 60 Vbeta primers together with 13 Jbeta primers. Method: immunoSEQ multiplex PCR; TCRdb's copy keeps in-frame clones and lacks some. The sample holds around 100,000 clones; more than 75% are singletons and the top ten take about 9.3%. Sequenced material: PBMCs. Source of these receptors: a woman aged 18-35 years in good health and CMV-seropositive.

The CDR3: CASSSDSPGNTIYF. The DNA of the CDR3 is TGTGCCAGCAGTTCGGACAGTCCTGGAAACACCATATATTTT. This chain connects TRBV6-6 to TRBJ1-3, with a possible D match to TRBD1 (6 bases). The CDR3 is made up of 14 amino acids. The germline V and J ends were trimmed by 4 bases and 2 bases, with 9 bases remaining between them. Germline lookup yields CDR1 MNHNY and CDR2 SVGAGI (reference sequence).

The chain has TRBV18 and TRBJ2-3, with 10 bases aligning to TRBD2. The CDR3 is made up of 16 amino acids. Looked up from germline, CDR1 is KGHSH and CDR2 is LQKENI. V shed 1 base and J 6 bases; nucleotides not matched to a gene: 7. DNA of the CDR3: TGTGCCAGCTCACCACGCCCTAGCGGGGGACCTGATACGCAGTATTTT. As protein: CASSPRPSGGPDTQYF. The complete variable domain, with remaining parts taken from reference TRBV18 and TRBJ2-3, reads NAGVMQNPRHLVRRRGQEARLRCSPMKGHSHVYWYRQLPEEGLKFMVYLQKENIIDESGMPKERFSAEFPKEGPSILRIQQVVRGDSAAYFCASSPRPSGGPDTQYFGPGTRLTVL.

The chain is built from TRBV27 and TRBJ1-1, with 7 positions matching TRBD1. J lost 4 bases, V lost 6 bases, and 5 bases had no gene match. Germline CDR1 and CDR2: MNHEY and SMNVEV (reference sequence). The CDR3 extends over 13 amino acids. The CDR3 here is CASRDRWVTEAFF. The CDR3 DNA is TGTGCCAGCAGGGACAGGTGGGTCACTGAAGCTTTCTTT.

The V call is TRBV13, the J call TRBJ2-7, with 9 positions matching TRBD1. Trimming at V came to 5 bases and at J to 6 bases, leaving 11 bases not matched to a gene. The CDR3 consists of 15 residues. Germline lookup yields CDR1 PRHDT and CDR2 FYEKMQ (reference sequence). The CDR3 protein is CASSLPGQGNREQYF. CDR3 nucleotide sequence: TGTGCCAGCAGCCTACCGGGACAGGGTAATCGCGAGCAGTACTTC. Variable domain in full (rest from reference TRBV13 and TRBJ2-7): AAGVIQSPRHLIKEKRETATLKCYPIPRHDTVYWYQQGPGQDPQFLISFYEKMQSDKGSIPDRFSAQQFSDYHSELNMSSLELGDSALYFCASSLPGQGNREQYFGPGTRLTVT.

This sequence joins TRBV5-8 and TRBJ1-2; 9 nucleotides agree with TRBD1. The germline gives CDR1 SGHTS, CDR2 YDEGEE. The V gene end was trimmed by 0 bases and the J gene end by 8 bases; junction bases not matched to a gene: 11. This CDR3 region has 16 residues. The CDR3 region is CASSLVENRGRLGYTF. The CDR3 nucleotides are TGTGCCAGCAGCTTGGTTGAGAACAGGGGGCGTCTCGGCTACACCTTC. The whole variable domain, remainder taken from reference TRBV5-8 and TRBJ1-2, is EAGVTQSPTHLIKTRGQQATLRCSPISGHTSVYWYQQALGLGLQFLLWYDEGEERNRGNFPPRFSGRQFPNYSSELNVNALELEDSALYLCASSLVENRGRLGYTFGSGTRLTVV.

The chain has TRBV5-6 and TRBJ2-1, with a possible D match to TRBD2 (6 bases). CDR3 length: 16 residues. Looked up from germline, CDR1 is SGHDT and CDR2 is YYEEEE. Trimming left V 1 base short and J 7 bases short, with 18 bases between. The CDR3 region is CASSLPLERAMNEQFF. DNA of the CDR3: TGTGCCAGCAGCTTGCCCCTAGAGCGGGCTATGAATGAGCAGTTCTTC. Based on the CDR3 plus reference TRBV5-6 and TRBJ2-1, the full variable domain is DAGVTQSPTHLIKTRGQQVTLRCSPKSGHDTVSWYQQALGQGPQFIFQYYEEEERQRGNFPDRFSGHQFPNYSSELNVNALLLGDSALYLCASSLPLERAMNEQFFGPGTRLTVL.

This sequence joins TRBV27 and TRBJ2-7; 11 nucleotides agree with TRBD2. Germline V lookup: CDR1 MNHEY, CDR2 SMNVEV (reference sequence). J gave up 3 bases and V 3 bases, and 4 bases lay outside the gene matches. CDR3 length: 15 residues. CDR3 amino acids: CASSLTSGIVYEQYF. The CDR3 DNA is TGTGCCAGCAGTTTGACTAGCGGGATTGTCTACGAGCAGTACTTC.

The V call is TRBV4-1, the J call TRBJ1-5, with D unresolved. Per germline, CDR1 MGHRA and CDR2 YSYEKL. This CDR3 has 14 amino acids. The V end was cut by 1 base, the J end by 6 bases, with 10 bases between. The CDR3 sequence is CASSQGEVGQPQHF. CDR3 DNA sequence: TGCGCCAGCAGCCAAGGGGAGGTGGGTCAGCCCCAGCATTTT.

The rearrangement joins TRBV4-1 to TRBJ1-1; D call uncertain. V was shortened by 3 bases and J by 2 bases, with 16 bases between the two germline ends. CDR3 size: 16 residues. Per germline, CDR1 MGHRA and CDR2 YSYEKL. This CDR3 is CASSQDSRRLNTEAFF. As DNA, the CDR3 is TGCGCCAGCAGCCAGGACTCCCGGCGACTCAACACTGAAGCTTTCTTT.

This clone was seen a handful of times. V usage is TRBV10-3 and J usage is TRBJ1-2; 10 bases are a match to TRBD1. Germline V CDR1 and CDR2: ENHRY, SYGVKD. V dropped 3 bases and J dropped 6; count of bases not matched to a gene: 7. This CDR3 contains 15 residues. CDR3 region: CAISDPGTGVDGYTF. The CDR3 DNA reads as TGTGCCATCAGTGACCCCGGGACAGGGGTGGATGGCTACACCTTC.

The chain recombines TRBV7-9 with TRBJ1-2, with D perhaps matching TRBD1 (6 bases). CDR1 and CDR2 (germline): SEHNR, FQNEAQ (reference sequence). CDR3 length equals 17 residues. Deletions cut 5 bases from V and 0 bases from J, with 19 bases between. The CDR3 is CASSTWTDSSANYGYTF. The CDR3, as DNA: TGTGCCAGCAGCACCTGGACAGACAGTTCAGCTAACTATGGCTACACCTTC. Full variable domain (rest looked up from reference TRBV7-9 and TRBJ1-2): DTGVSQNPRHKITKRGQNVTFRCDPISEHNRLYWYRQTLGQGPEFLTYFQNEAQLEKSRLLSDRFSAERPKGSFSTLEIQRTEQGDSAMYLCASSTWTDSSANYGYTFGSGTRLTVV.

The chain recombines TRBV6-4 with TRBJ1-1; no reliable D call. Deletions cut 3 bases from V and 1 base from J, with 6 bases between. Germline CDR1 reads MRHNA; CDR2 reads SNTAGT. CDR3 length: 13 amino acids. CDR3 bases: TGTGCCAGCAGTGAAGACTCGAACACTGAAGCTTTCTTT. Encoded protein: CASSEDSNTEAFF.

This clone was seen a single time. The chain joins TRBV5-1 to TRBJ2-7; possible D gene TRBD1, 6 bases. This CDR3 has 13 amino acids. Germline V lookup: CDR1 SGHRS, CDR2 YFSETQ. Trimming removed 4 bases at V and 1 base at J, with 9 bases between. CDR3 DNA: TGCGCCAGCAGCATCGGACAGTCCTACGAGCAGTACTTC. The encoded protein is CASSIGQSYEQYF.

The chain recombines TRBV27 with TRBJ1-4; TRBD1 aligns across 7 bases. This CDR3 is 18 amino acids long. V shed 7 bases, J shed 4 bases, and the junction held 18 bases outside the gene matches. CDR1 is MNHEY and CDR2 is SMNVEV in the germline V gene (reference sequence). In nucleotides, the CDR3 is TGTGCCAGCACCCCCAAGGGGTACAGGGGCGCGGGTAATGAAAAACTGTTTTTT. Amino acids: CASTPKGYRGAGNEKLFF.